The clone carrying this T cell receptor (beta chain) occurred many times. What it binds is unknown. One end of the junction fails to match germline, which may point to a read error. This record comes from a study of T cells after yellow fever vaccination. Points from the study as a whole: The presence of abundant clonotypes contaminating from the bulk population was possible in FACS-sorted repertoires.

TCRdb itself ran the 5' RACE reads through MiXCR, one entry per CDR3 protein. The sample includes under 400,000 distinct CDR3 sequences, around 13% of them seen just once. Germline CDR1 and CDR2: SSHAT and FNYEAQ (reference sequence). The CDR3 contains 14 residues. The chain joins TRBV7-7 to TRBJ2-5, with TRBD2 as a possible D gene (6 bases). Sequencing used CD4+ T cells sorted from PBMCs, obtained 15 days after the yellow fever booster vaccination. This receptor was obtained from a man between 18 and 29 years old who received the YFV17D yellow fever vaccine. CDR3 region: CASSLALASETQYF. For the CDR3, the DNA is TGTGCTAGCAGCTTAGCCCTAGCGTCGGAGACCCAGTACTTC.